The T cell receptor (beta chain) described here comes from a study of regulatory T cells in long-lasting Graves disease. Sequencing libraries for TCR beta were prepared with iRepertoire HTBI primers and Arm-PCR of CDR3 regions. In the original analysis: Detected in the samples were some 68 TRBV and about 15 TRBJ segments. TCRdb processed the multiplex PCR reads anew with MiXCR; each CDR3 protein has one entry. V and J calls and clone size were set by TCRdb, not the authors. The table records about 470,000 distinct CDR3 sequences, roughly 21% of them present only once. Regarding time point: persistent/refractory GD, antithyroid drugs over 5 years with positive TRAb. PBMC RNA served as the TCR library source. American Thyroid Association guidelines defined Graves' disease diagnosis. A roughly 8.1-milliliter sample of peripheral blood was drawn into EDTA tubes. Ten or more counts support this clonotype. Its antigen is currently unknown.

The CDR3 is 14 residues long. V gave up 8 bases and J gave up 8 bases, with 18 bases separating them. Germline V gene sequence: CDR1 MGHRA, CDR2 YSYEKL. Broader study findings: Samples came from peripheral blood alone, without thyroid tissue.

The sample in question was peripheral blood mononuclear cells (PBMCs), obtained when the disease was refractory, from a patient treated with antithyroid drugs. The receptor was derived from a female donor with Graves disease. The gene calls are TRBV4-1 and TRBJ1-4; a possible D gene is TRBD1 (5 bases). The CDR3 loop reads CASGRGLGYEKLFF. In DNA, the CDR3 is TGCGCCAGCGGCCGGGGACTGGGCTACGAAAAACTGTTTTTT.